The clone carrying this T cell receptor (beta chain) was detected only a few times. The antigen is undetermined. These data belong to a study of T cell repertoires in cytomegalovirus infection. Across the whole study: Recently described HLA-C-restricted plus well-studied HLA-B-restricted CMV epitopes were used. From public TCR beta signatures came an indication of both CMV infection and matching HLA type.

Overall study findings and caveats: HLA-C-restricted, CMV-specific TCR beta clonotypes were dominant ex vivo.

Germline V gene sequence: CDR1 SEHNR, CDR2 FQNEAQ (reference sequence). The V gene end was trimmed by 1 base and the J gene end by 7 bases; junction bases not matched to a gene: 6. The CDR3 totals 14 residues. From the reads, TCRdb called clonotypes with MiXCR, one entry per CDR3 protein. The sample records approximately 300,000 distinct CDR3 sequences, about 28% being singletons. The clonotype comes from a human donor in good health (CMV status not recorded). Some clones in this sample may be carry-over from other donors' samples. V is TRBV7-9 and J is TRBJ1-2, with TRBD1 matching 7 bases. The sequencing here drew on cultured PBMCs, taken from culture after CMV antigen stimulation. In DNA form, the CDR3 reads TGTGCCAGCAGCTTAGTGGAGGGGGCGCGTGGCTACACCTTC. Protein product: CASSLVEGARGYTF.